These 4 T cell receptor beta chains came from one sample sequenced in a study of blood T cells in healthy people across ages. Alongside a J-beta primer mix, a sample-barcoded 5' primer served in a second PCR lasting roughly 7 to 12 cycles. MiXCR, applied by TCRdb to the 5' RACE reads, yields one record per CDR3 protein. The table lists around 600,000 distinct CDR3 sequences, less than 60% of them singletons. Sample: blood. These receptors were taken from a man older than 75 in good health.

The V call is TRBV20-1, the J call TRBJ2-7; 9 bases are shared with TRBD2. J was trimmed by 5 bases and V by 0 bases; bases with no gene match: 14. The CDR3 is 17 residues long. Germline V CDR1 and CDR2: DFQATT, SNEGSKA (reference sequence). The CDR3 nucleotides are TGCAGTGCTAGAGATCCCTCCTCCGCGGGACTAGCAAACGAGCAGTACTTC. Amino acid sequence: CSARDPSSAGLANEQYF.

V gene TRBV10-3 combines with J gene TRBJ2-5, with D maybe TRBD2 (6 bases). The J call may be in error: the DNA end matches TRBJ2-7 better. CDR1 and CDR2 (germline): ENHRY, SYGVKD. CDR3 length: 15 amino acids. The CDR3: CAISESYGGTYEQYF. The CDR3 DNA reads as TGTGCCATCAGTGAGTCATACGGGGGAACCTACGAGCAGTACTTC.

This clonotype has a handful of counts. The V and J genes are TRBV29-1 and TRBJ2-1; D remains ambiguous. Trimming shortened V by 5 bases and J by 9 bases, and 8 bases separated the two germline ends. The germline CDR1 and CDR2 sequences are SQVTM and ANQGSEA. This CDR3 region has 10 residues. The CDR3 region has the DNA TGCAGCGTTTTGACCCGTGAGCAGTTCTTC. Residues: CSVLTREQFF.

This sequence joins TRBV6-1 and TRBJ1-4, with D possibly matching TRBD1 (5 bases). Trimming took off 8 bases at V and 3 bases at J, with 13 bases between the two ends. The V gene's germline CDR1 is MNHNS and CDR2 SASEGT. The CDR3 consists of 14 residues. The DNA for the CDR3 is TGTGCCAGCCGTCTGGGGCTTCCTAATGAAAAACTGTTTTTT. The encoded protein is CASRLGLPNEKLFF.